One sample yielded the 24 T cell receptor beta chains listed below, sequenced in a study of T cells in Graves' hyperthyroidism and ophthalmopathy. It was RNA transcripts that yielded the amplified TCR beta CDR3 regions. In the first-round RT-PCR of the TCR CDR3, the HTBI primer set was used. Using its own MiXCR run on the multiplex PCR reads, TCRdb lists one record per CDR3 protein. The repertoire holds fewer than 700,000 distinct CDR3 sequences, with 15% to 20% as singletons. Sequences were obtained from blood. These TCRs come from a woman in her 30s with Graves' hyperthyroidism.

The sample holds a few counts of this clonotype. The chain is built from TRBV15 and TRBJ2-3; TRBD2 matches 10 bases. This CDR3 is 16 amino acids long. Germline CDR1 reads LNHNV; CDR2 reads YYDKDF (reference sequence). The junction had 5 bases not matched to a gene; V was cut back by 2 bases and J by 3 bases. The CDR3 spells CATSRRSGRETDTQYF. The CDR3 DNA is TGTGCCACCAGCAGAAGAAGCGGGAGGGAAACAGATACGCAGTATTTT.

There are many counts of this clonotype. The V gene is TRBV5-1, the J gene TRBJ2-1; tentatively, D is TRBD1 (6 bases). CDR3 size: 16 residues. Trimming shortened V by 4 bases and J by 3 bases, and 17 bases separated the two germline ends. Germline CDR1 is SGHRS and CDR2 is YFSETQ. The CDR3 reads CASSASTGTSYNEQFF. As DNA, the CDR3 is TGCGCCAGCAGCGCCTCAACAGGGACAAGCTACAATGAGCAGTTCTTC.

This clonotype was picked up many times. This sequence joins TRBV10-3 and TRBJ2-7, with D possibly being TRBD1 (6 bases). From germline, CDR1 is ENHRY and CDR2 SYGVKD. V was trimmed by 3 bases and J by 2 bases, leaving 17 bases between them. The CDR3 loop spans 16 amino acids. CDR3 nucleotide sequence: TGTGCCATCAGTGATGGGGCTGGACAGTCTGCCTACGAGCAGTACTTC. It encodes CAISDGAGQSAYEQYF.

This clonotype was recorded a few times. The chain is built from TRBV5-6 and TRBJ1-2; D is uncertain. V lost 2 bases and J 0 bases, leaving 11 bases between the germline ends. There are 15 residues in the CDR3. Per the germline V gene, CDR1 is SGHDT and CDR2 is YYEEEE. The CDR3 nucleotides are TGTGCCAGCAGCTTTTTAGCAACAGCTAACTATGGCTACACCTTC. It is translated as CASSFLATANYGYTF. Combining the CDR3 with reference TRBV5-6 and TRBJ1-2 gives the whole variable domain DAGVTQSPTHLIKTRGQQVTLRCSPKSGHDTVSWYQQALGQGPQFIFQYYEEEERQRGNFPDRFSGHQFPNYSSELNVNALLLGDSALYLCASSFLATANYGYTFGSGTRLTVV.

This clonotype came up many times. The V gene is TRBV7-2, the J gene TRBJ2-7, with D perhaps TRBD1 (6 bases). V shed 5 bases and J shed 7 bases, with 15 bases lying between them. The CDR3 has 13 amino acids. Germline V lookup: CDR1 SGHTA, CDR2 FQGNSA. Here the CDR3 reads CASSRTGPGEQYF. CDR3 sequence (DNA): TGTGCCAGCAGCCGAACAGGGCCCGGGGAGCAGTACTTC.

This clonotype was observed many times. The V and J genes are TRBV28 and TRBJ1-1, with D possibly being TRBD1 (6 bases). Trimming pared 8 bases from V and 0 bases from J, leaving 16 bases between. CDR1 is MDHEN, CDR2 SYDVKM, per germline. The length of the CDR3 is 15 residues. The DNA of the CDR3 is TGTGCCAGCGCCGTGGGGGGGCCCATGAACACTGAAGCTTTCTTT. It specifies CASAVGGPMNTEAFF.

This clonotype was counted only a few times. The chain carries TRBV5-1 and TRBJ2-3; weak D call: TRBD1 (5 bases). From germline, CDR1 is SGHRS and CDR2 YFSETQ. The V end lost 0 bases, the J end lost 9 bases, and 8 bases lay between the germline ends. This CDR3 is built from 12 residues. The chain's CDR3 is CASSLGQNTQYF. Written as DNA, the CDR3 is TGCGCCAGCAGCTTGGGACAGAACACGCAGTATTTT.

The rearrangement links TRBV20-1 to TRBJ1-3; D call uncertain. The CDR3 extends over 14 amino acids. CDR1 and CDR2 from the germline V gene are DFQATT and SNEGSKA (reference sequence). V was shortened by 6 bases and J by 0 bases, with 12 bases between the two germline ends. CDR3 sequence (DNA): TGCAGTGCGCGTCAAGCTAACTCTGGAAACACCATATATTTT. Amino acids: CSARQANSGNTIYF.

This clonotype was recorded many times. The CDR3 sequence: CASSLSTSYNEQFF. The CDR3 nucleotides read TGTGCCAGCAGCCTTTCGACTAGCTACAATGAGCAGTTCTTC. The rearrangement joins TRBV12-3 or TRBV12-4 to TRBJ2-1; tentatively, D is TRBD2 (6 bases). Trimming removed 6 bases at V and 3 bases at J, with 12 bases between. CDR3 length: 14 amino acids.

Note on this clonotype: Because the CDR3 is missing its conserved closing phenylalanine or tryptophan, this is likely a read error. V usage is TRBV7-3 and J usage is TRBJ2-7, with TRBD1 matching 9 bases. The CDR3 covers 16 residues. Germline CDR1 reads SGHTA; CDR2 reads FQGTGA. V trimming: 5 bases; J trimming: 1 base; junction bases outside the gene matches: 9. In nucleotides, the CDR3 is TGTGCCAGCAGCCTCACCGGGACAGGGTCGTCCTACGAGCAGTACTCC. Amino acid sequence: CASSLTGTGSSYEQYS.

This clonotype was detected only a few times. The rearrangement uses TRBV9 and TRBJ2-1; 8 bases fit TRBD2. The ends lost 0 bases at V and 1 base at J; junction bases unmatched: 3. This CDR3 spans 16 amino acids. Germline loops: CDR1 SGDLS, CDR2 YYNGEE. Here the CDR3 reads CASSVVTSGSYNEQFF. The CDR3 DNA follows: TGTGCCAGCAGCGTAGTAACTAGCGGATCCTACAATGAGCAGTTCTTC.

The genes are TRBV30 and TRBJ2-2; 15 nucleotides agree with TRBD2. The germline V gene encodes CDR1 GTSNPN and CDR2 SVGIG (reference sequence). The CDR3 length is 15 residues. Trimming removed 5 bases from V and 6 bases from J; junction bases left unmatched: 4. Here the CDR3 reads CAWGLAGGPSGELFF. Written as DNA, the CDR3 is TGTGCCTGGGGACTAGCGGGAGGGCCGTCCGGGGAGCTGTTTTTT.

This clonotype was seen ten or more times. This chain links TRBV6-1 with TRBJ2-1; 10 nucleotides agree with TRBD2. Germline V gene sequence: CDR1 MNHNS, CDR2 SASEGT. V shed 6 bases and J 6 bases; nucleotides not matched to a gene: 5. The CDR3 runs 14 residues. The CDR3, as DNA: TGTGCCAGCAGCTTAAGCGGGAGGGCCAATGAGCAGTTCTTC. Its translation is CASSLSGRANEQFF.

This clonotype was recorded at least ten times. The gene calls are TRBV28 and TRBJ2-1; D might be TRBD1 or TRBD2, each matching 6 bases. V was trimmed by 3 bases and J by 6 bases, leaving 12 bases between them. Germline CDR1 is MDHEN and CDR2 is SYDVKM. The CDR3 has 14 residues. The CDR3 region is CASSFRGGGNEQFF. Written as DNA, the CDR3 is TGTGCCAGCAGTTTTCGCGGAGGGGGCAATGAGCAGTTCTTC.

This clonotype was seen ten or more times. The chain is built from TRBV28 and TRBJ2-6; no clear D gene. Germline CDR1 and CDR2: MDHEN and SYDVKM. The CDR3 contains 14 residues. The V gene lost 3 bases and the J gene lost 4 bases, with 7 bases spanning the gap. The CDR3 sequence is CASSLPLGANVLTF. The CDR3 nucleotides are TGTGCCAGCAGTTTGCCGCTGGGGGCCAACGTCCTGACTTTC.

In this sample, this clonotype turned up many times. This chain joins TRBV6-5 and TRBJ2-1; a possible D gene is TRBD2 (6 bases). Germline values: CDR1 MNHEY, CDR2 SVGAGI. This CDR3 contains 14 residues. Between the trimmed V and J ends, which lost 3 bases and 1 base, there was a span of 7 bases. Written as DNA, the CDR3 is TGTGCCAGCAGTTATAGCGGTTCCTACAATGAGCAGTTCTTC. As protein: CASSYSGSYNEQFF.

Regarding this clonotype: A read error may be the cause here, since a much bigger clone is one base away. CDR3 region: CAILRDNEQFF. In nucleotides, the CDR3 is TGTGCCATCTTGAGGGACAATGAGCAGTTCTTC. This chain links TRBV28 with TRBJ2-1; D may be TRBD2 (5 bases). The V and J ends lost 10 bases and 5 bases respectively, with 9 bases between them. Germline V gives CDR1 MDHEN, CDR2 SYDVKM. This CDR3 comprises 11 residues.

This clonotype has more than one count but fewer than ten. Here the CDR3 DNA reads TGTGCCAGCAGCGTTACTAGCGCCTCAAGGAATGAGCAGTTCTTC. The encoded protein is CASSVTSASRNEQFF. The V call is TRBV9, the J call TRBJ2-1; TRBD2 agrees at 7 bases. The CDR3 totals 15 residues. In germline, CDR1 is SGDLS, CDR2 YYNGEE. Trimming cost V 2 bases and J 7 bases; bases outside gene matches: 9.

This clonotype has a handful of counts. The chain is built from TRBV20-1 and TRBJ2-1; D call uncertain. V was clipped by 6 bases and J by 0 bases, with 12 bases between them. The germline gives CDR1 DFQATT, CDR2 SNEGSKA (reference sequence). The CDR3 length is 14 residues. The DNA of the CDR3 is TGCAGTGCCCCTGACGGTTTCTCCTACAATGAGCAGTTCTTC. Protein sequence: CSAPDGFSYNEQFF.

This clonotype was observed a few times. V and J are TRBV28 and TRBJ1-5; D is undetermined. Trimming removed 3 bases at V and 6 bases at J, with 12 bases between. CDR3 length equals 14 residues. Germline assignment: CDR1 MDHEN and CDR2 SYDVKM. In DNA form, the CDR3 reads TGTGCCAGCAGTTTCCGGGGTCGAGCTCAGCCCCAGCATTTT. Its protein product is CASSFRGRAQPQHF. The whole variable domain, filled in from reference TRBV28 and TRBJ1-5, reads DVKVTQSSRYLVKRTGEKVFLECVQDMDHENMFWYRQDPGLGLRLIYFSYDVKMKEKGDIPEGYSVSREKKERFSLILESASTNQTSMYLCASSFRGRAQPQHFGDGTRLSIL.

The chain employs TRBV4-3 and TRBJ2-3; 9 nucleotides align to TRBD1. The CDR3 loop spans 15 amino acids. With V trimmed by 5 bases and J by 2 bases, 5 bases remained unmatched. Germline loops: CDR1 LGHNA, CDR2 YSLEER. Here the CDR3 reads CASSSGTGTTDTQYF. DNA for the CDR3: TGCGCCAGCAGCTCCGGGACAGGGACCACAGATACGCAGTATTTT.

The chain joins TRBV5-1 to TRBJ2-1; D perhaps matches TRBD2 (6 bases). The CDR3 runs to 13 residues. CDR1 is SGHRS, CDR2 YFSETQ, per germline. Trimming shortened V by 6 bases and J by 0 bases, and 7 bases separated the two germline ends. CDR3 bases: TGCGCCAGCATAGCGGACTCCTACAATGAGCAGTTCTTC. Its translation: CASIADSYNEQFF.

In this sample, this clonotype turned up many times. This chain uses TRBV29-1 with TRBJ1-1; no definite D call. V lost 4 bases, J lost 4 bases, and 10 bases lay in between. This CDR3 region has 12 residues. From germline, CDR1 is SQVTM and CDR2 ANQGSEA. CDR3 coding DNA: TGCAGCGTTGTAACGGCGAGCACTGAAGCTTTCTTT. Translated, it gives CSVVTASTEAFF.

This clonotype has just a few counts. This sequence joins TRBV7-3 and TRBJ2-2; possibly TRBD1 for D (5 bases). CDR1 and CDR2 (germline): SGHTA, FQGTGA. The CDR3 sequence is 15 residues long. V lost 2 bases and J 7 bases, leaving 14 bases between the germline ends. This CDR3 is CASSLFGARDGELFF. The CDR3 DNA is TGTGCCAGCAGCTTATTTGGGGCCCGTGACGGGGAGCTGTTTTTT.